This T cell receptor beta chain is drawn from a study of T cells in localized non-small cell lung cancer. Germline V gene data show CDR1 as SGHKS and CDR2 as YYEKEE (reference sequence). The CDR3 runs 14 residues. V lost 0 bases and J lost 9, with 13 bases in between. The study, taken as a whole, reports: One tumor region alone was sequenced, and heterogeneity therefore remains possible.

Points on this clone: The antigen is undetermined.

Profiled with immunoSEQ multiplex PCR; TCRdb holds only in-frame clones, not every one. The table includes 43,000 or so clones, roughly nine tenths detected once. This sample comprised PBMCs, obtained before any cancer treatment. This clonotype was obtained from a woman between 35 and 70 years old with stage II lung adenocarcinoma. The rearrangement links TRBV5-5 to TRBJ1-5; no firm D call. CDR3 nucleotides: TGTGCCAGCAGCTTGGTGGGCCTAGGCGGGCCCCAGCATTTT. Translating gives CASSLVGLGGPQHF.